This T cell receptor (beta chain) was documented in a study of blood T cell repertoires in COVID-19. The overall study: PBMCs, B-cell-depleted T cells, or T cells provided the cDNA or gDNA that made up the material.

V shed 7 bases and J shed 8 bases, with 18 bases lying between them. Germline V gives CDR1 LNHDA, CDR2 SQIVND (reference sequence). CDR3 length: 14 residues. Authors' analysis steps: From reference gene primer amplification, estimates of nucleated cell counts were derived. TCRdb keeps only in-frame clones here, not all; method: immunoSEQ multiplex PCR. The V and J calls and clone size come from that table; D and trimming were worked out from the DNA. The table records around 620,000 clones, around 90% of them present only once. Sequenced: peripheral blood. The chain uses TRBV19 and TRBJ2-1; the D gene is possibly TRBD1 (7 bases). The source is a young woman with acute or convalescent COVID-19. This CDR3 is CASTSAFTGDEQFF. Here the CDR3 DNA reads TGTGCCAGTACTAGCGCCTTTACAGGGGATGAGCAGTTCTTC.